The source of this T cell receptor beta chain is a study of radiotherapy plus CTLA-4 blockade in lung cancer. Germline V gene sequence: CDR1 GTSNPN, CDR2 SVGIG (reference sequence). The germline V and J ends were trimmed by 5 bases and 0 bases, with 10 bases remaining between them. The CDR3 is 13 residues long. This clone was counted only a few times. Using immunoSEQ multiplex PCR, the repertoire was profiled, and TCRdb retains in-frame clones only, with some absent. The table shows about 38,000 clones, with about 70% occurring only once. The receptor comes from a human donor with non-small cell lung cancer who had stable disease on radiotherapy plus ipilimumab. The source was peripheral blood, collected from a patient treated with radiotherapy plus ipilimumab. The chain combines TRBV30 with TRBJ1-1; D remains ambiguous. The CDR3 protein is CAWSLWVNTEAFF. CDR3 DNA: TGTGCCTGGTCGCTCTGGGTGAACACTGAAGCTTTCTTT.